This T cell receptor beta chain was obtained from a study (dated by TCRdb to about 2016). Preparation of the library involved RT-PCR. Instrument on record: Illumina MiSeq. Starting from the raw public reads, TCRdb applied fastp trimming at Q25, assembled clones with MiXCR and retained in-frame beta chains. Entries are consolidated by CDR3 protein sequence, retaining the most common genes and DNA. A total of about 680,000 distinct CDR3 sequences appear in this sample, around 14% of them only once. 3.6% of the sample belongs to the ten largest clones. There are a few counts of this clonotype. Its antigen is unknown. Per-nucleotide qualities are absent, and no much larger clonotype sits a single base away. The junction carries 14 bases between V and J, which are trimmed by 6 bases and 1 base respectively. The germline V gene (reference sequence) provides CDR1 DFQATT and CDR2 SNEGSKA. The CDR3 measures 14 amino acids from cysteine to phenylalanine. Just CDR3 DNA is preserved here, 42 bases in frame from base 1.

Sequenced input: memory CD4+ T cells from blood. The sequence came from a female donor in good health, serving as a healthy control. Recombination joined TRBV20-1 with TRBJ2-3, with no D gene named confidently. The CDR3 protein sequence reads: CSAPGIHGTDTQYF. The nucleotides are TGCAGTGCCCCCGGAATACACGGCACAGATACGCAGTATTTT.